Shown below are 12 T cell receptor beta chains from a single sample sequenced in a study of blood T cell repertoires in COVID-19. TCRdb keeps only in-frame clones here, not all; method: immunoSEQ multiplex PCR. The sample lists 150,000 to 200,000 clones, roughly 80% occurring once. The sample consisted of peripheral blood. The receptors derive from a man younger than 30 with active or convalescent COVID-19.

In the case of this clone: This may arise from a read error, as a much more abundant clone is one base away. The V call is TRBV6-1, the J call TRBJ2-7; 7 bases are shared with TRBD1. The V and J ends lost 3 bases and 2 bases, in that order; junction bases with no gene match: 7. The CDR3 is 15 amino acids. The germline gives CDR1 MNHNS, CDR2 SASEGT. The CDR3 loop is CASSDQTGSAYEQYF. The CDR3 DNA reads TGTGCCAGCAGTGACCAGACAGGGTCGGCCTACGAGCAGTACTTC.

The rearrangement links TRBV7-9 to TRBJ1-6; possibly TRBD1 for D (6 bases). V gave up 1 base and J gave up 9 bases, with 10 bases separating them. This CDR3 has 14 amino acids. CDR1 and CDR2 from the germline V gene are SEHNR and FQNEAQ (reference sequence). The CDR3 spells CASSLGTDSSPLHF. CDR3 nucleotide sequence: TGTGCCAGCAGCTTAGGTACGGACAGTTCACCCCTCCACTTT.

The V gene is TRBV6-2 or TRBV6-3, the J gene TRBJ1-6, with 10 bases aligning to TRBD1. J lost 3 bases, V lost 5 bases, and 4 bases had no gene match. This CDR3 comprises 16 residues. The germline gives CDR1 MNHEY, CDR2 SVGEGT. The DNA of the CDR3 is TGTGCCAGCAGTAAAGGGACAGGGGTCTATAATTCACCCCTCCACTTT. Translating it yields CASSKGTGVYNSPLHF.

The chain uses TRBV6-5 and TRBJ2-1, with TRBD2 as a possible D gene (5 bases). Looked up from germline, CDR1 is MNHEY and CDR2 is SVGAGI. CDR3 size: 15 residues. V lost 7 bases and J lost 7, with 20 bases in between. This chain's CDR3 is CASNRGFLGLNEQFF. CDR3 coding DNA: TGTGCCAGCAATCGCGGGTTCCTCGGTTTGAATGAGCAGTTCTTC.

V usage is TRBV5-1 and J usage is TRBJ1-5, with 8 bases lining up with TRBD1. The germline gives CDR1 SGHRS, CDR2 YFSETQ. This CDR3 spans 15 amino acids. Trimming removed 4 bases from V and 7 bases from J; junction bases left unmatched: 10. CDR3 in DNA: TGCGCCAGCAGCCCTGAAGGGACAGGAGGCCAGCCCCAGCATTTT. Translation gives CASSPEGTGGQPQHF.

The chain uses TRBV7-2 and TRBJ2-3; TRBD2 is a possible D gene (5 bases). This CDR3 has 15 residues. CDR1 is SGHTA, CDR2 FQGNSA, per germline. Trimming stripped 0 bases from V and 3 bases from J, with 10 bases between. In DNA form, the CDR3 reads TGTGCCAGCAGCTTAGCGGTACGCGGGACAGATACGCAGTATTTT. Residues: CASSLAVRGTDTQYF.

This rearrangement joins TRBV18 to TRBJ1-4; 9 bases align to TRBD1. Germline CDR1 reads KGHSH; CDR2 reads LQKENI. CDR3 length: 16 amino acids. V shed 3 bases and J 2 bases; nucleotides not matched to a gene: 4. CDR3 amino acids: CASSPGTGTTNEKLFF. As DNA, the CDR3 is TGTGCCAGCTCACCCGGGACAGGGACGACTAATGAAAAACTGTTTTTT.

The chain employs TRBV7-2 and TRBJ1-2; D may be TRBD1 (6 bases). CDR1 is SGHTA and CDR2 is FQGNSA in the germline V gene. With 5 bases removed from V and 1 base from J, the gap between germline ends came to 14 bases. This CDR3 has 15 amino acids. CDR3 sequence: CASSKDSSINYGYTF. The CDR3 bases are TGTGCCAGCAGCAAGGACAGCAGCATTAACTATGGCTACACCTTC.

The chain couples TRBV6-5 to TRBJ2-3, with TRBD2 identical over 7 bases. Germline values: CDR1 MNHEY, CDR2 SVGAGI. The CDR3 runs 14 residues. Trimming at V came to 8 bases and at J to 0 bases, leaving 5 bases not matched to a gene. The CDR3 reads CASSWGGSTDTQYF. DNA of the CDR3: TGTGCCAGCTCCTGGGGGGGTAGCACAGATACGCAGTATTTT.

J is TRBJ1-2 and V is TRBV7-6; TRBD1 agrees at 11 bases. There are 16 residues in the CDR3. In germline, CDR1 is SGHVS, CDR2 FNYEAQ. Trimming cost V 4 bases and J 7 bases; bases outside gene matches: 11. CDR3 DNA: TGTGCCAGCAGCTCCGGCCGGACAGGGGGCATCGGTGGCTACACCTTC. Translating gives CASSSGRTGGIGGYTF. Full variable domain (rest looked up from reference TRBV7-6 and TRBJ1-2): GAGVSQSPRYKVTKRGQDVALRCDPISGHVSLYWYRQALGQGPEFLTYFNYEAQQDKSGLPNDRFSAERPEGSISTLTIQRTEQRDSAMYRCASSSGRTGGIGGYTFGSGTRLTVV.

This chain links TRBV14 with TRBJ1-3; possible D gene TRBD1, 5 bases. The CDR3 contains 11 residues. Germline CDR1 SGHDN, CDR2 FVKESK. Trimming removed 4 bases at V and 8 bases at J, with 6 bases between. The CDR3 spells CASSPGDTIYF. The CDR3 nucleotides read TGTGCCAGCAGCCCGGGGGACACCATATATTTT.

The V gene is TRBV5-6, the J gene TRBJ1-6; D uncertain. V was shortened by 2 bases and J by 4 bases, with 10 bases between the two germline ends. The CDR3 covers 15 residues. The V gene's germline CDR1 is SGHDT and CDR2 YYEEEE. CDR3 residues: CASSFNRRYNSPLHF. In DNA form, the CDR3 reads TGTGCCAGCAGCTTCAATAGGAGGTATAATTCACCCCTCCACTTT.